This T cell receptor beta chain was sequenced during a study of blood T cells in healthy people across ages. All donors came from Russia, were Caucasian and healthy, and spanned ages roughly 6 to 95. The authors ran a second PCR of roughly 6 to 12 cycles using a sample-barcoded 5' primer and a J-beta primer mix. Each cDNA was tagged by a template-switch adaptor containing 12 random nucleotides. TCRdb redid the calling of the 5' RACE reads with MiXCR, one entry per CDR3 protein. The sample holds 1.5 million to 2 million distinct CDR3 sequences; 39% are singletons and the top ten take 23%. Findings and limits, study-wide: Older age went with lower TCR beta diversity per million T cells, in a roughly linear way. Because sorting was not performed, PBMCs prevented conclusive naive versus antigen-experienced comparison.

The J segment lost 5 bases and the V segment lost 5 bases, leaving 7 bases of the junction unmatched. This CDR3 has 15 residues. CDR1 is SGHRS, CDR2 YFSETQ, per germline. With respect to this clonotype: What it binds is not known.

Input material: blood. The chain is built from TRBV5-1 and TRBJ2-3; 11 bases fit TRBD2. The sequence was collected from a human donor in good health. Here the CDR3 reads CASRPTSGALDTQYF. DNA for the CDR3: TGCGCCAGCAGACCGACTAGCGGGGCCCTAGATACGCAGTATTTT.